The 30 T cell receptor beta chains reported below all come from one sample, sequenced in a study of PD-1 blockade in classical Hodgkin lymphoma. Autologous stem cell transplantation was followed by relapse in every patient, and brentuximab vedotin exposure varied. TCRdb keeps only in-frame clones here, not all; method: immunoSEQ multiplex PCR. The sample lists 10,000 to 15,000 clones, 65% to 90% occurring once. Sequenced here: peripheral blood mononuclear cells (PBMCs), sampled at baseline. The source of these receptors is a human donor with classical Hodgkin lymphoma.

This sequence joins TRBV30 and TRBJ2-1; tentatively, D is TRBD1 (5 bases). The CDR3 extends over 12 amino acids. CDR1 is GTSNPN and CDR2 is SVGIG in the germline V gene (reference sequence). V was trimmed by 4 bases and J by 8 bases, leaving 12 bases between them. DNA for the CDR3: TGTGCCTGGACCCGTCTCAGGGATGAGCAGTTCTTC. It codes for CAWTRLRDEQFF. The variable domain in full, completed from reference TRBV30 and TRBJ2-1, reads SQTIHQWPATLVQPVGSPLSLECTVEGTSNPNLYWYRQAAGRGLQLLFYSVGIGQISSEVPQNLSASRPQDRQFILSSKKLLLSDSGFYLCAWTRLRDEQFFGPGTRLTVL.

This chain uses TRBV21-1 with TRBJ2-3; the DNA was not used to check the table's D call, TRBD1. TRBV21-1 is recorded as a pseudogene. The CDR3 contains 16 residues. The CDR3 region has the DNA TGTGCCAGCAGCAAAGTCTACGGACACGGCACAGATACGCAGTATTTT. Translated: CASSKVYGHGTDTQYF.

This sequence joins TRBV6-1 and TRBJ2-5, with 8 bases lining up with TRBD1. The CDR3 is 14 residues long. Germline-derived CDR1 and CDR2 are MNHNS and SASEGT. The V segment lost 4 bases and the J segment 3 bases; nucleotides outside the gene matches: 4. CDR3 nucleotide sequence: TGTGCCAGCAGTGGGGGGACAGGCAAAGAGACCCAGTACTTC. It encodes CASSGGTGKETQYF.

The chain combines TRBV7-9 with TRBJ2-7; a weak D match, TRBD2 (6 bases). Deletions cut 3 bases from V and 3 bases from J, with 9 bases between. This CDR3 spans 13 amino acids. Germline V gene sequence: CDR1 SEHNR, CDR2 FQNEAQ (reference sequence). CDR3 bases: TGTGCCAGCAGCTTCGGGACTTTCTACGAGCAGTACTTC. Its translation: CASSFGTFYEQYF.

J is TRBJ1-2 and V is TRBV5-1; TRBD1 aligns across 10 bases. CDR1 is SGHRS, CDR2 YFSETQ, per germline. V gave up 4 bases and J gave up 5 bases; unmatched junction bases: 5. The CDR3 runs 14 residues. CDR3 nucleotides: TGCGCCAGCAGCGCCGGACAGGGGGGATATGGCTACACCTTC. As protein: CASSAGQGGYGYTF.

The chain uses TRBV6-1 and TRBJ2-7; 7 bases are a match to TRBD2. The J segment lost 6 bases and the V segment lost 8 bases, leaving 7 bases of the junction unmatched. The CDR3 is 12 amino acids. Per germline, CDR1 MNHNS and CDR2 SASEGT. The CDR3 loop is CASAGTTGEQYF. The CDR3 coding sequence is TGTGCCAGCGCCGGGACTACGGGCGAGCAGTACTTC.

The chain has TRBV6-5 and TRBJ2-7; tentatively, D is TRBD1 (6 bases). The length of the CDR3 is 12 residues. Trimming pared 7 bases from V and 1 base from J, leaving 8 bases between. Germline values: CDR1 MNHEY, CDR2 SVGAGI. The CDR3 sequence: CASKGGSYEQYF. In DNA, the CDR3 is TGTGCCAGCAAAGGGGGTTCCTACGAGCAGTACTTC.

The chain carries TRBV10-1 and TRBJ2-3; D possibly corresponds to TRBD2 (5 bases). From germline, CDR1 is WNHNN and CDR2 SYGVQD (reference sequence). The CDR3 extends over 16 amino acids. V was cut by 0 bases and J by 0 bases, with 10 bases left in between. The CDR3 coding sequence is TGCGCCAGCAGTGAGTCGCCGGACTCTAGCACAGATACGCAGTATTTT. Translation gives CASSESPDSSTDTQYF.

V and J are TRBV2 and TRBJ2-5; 7 bases agree with TRBD1. CDR1 is SNHLY, CDR2 FYNNEI, per germline. The CDR3 totals 13 residues. V lost 6 bases, J lost 5 bases, and 6 bases stayed unmatched. This CDR3 is CASRDRTLETQYF. Here the CDR3 DNA reads TGTGCCAGCAGGGACAGGACTTTGGAGACCCAGTACTTC.

The chain carries TRBV9 and TRBJ1-1; D is uncertain. The germline V gene encodes CDR1 SGDLS and CDR2 YYNGEE. Between the trimmed V and J ends, which lost 0 bases and 4 bases, there was a span of 13 bases. The CDR3 has 15 residues. The CDR3 nucleotides read TGTGCCAGCAGCGTAGCAACGGGGAGTAGCACTGAAGCTTTCTTT. Translating it yields CASSVATGSSTEAFF.

V and J are TRBV19 and TRBJ1-5; 7 bases are shared with TRBD1. V lost 5 bases and J lost 0; bases outside the gene matches: 4. Germline V gene lookup returns CDR1 LNHDA and CDR2 SQIVND (reference sequence). CDR3 length: 15 residues. The CDR3 sequence: CASSQGQNSNQPQHF. CDR3 DNA sequence: TGTGCCAGTAGTCAGGGACAGAATAGCAATCAGCCCCAGCATTTT. Supplemented by reference TRBV19 and TRBJ1-5, the full variable domain reads DGGITQSPKYLFRKEGQNVTLSCEQNLNHDAMYWYRQDPGQGLRLIYYSQIVNDFQKGDIAEGYSVSREKKESFPLTVTSAQKNPTAFYLCASSQGQNSNQPQHFGDGTRLSIL.

This clone was seen just once. The chain has TRBV5-1 and TRBJ1-4; no clear D gene. CDR1 and CDR2 (germline): SGHRS, YFSETQ. The CDR3 loop spans 16 amino acids. V shed 0 bases and J shed 8 bases, with 17 bases lying between them. The CDR3 loop reads CASSLGPVSNLEKLFF. The CDR3 nucleotides read TGCGCCAGCAGCTTGGGCCCAGTGAGCAACCTCGAAAAACTGTTTTTT.

The chain couples TRBV10-3 to TRBJ1-1; perhaps TRBD1 as D (6 bases). V gave up 6 bases and J gave up 6 bases, with 14 bases separating them. The CDR3 totals 13 residues. Per germline, CDR1 ENHRY and CDR2 SYGVKD. CDR3 sequence (DNA): TGTGCCATCAGGCCTTCAGGGGTCGCTGAAGCTTTCTTT. Amino acid sequence: CAIRPSGVAEAFF.

This chain connects TRBV18 to TRBJ2-3; 8 nucleotides line up with TRBD2. The CDR3 sequence is 15 residues long. V lost 8 bases to trimming and J lost 0 bases; unmatched junction nucleotides: 7. Germline CDR1 reads KGHSH; CDR2 reads LQKENI. The CDR3 region is CASSIASGSTDTQYF. CDR3 DNA: TGTGCCAGCAGCATAGCTAGCGGGAGCACAGATACGCAGTATTTT. The full variable domain, with the rest looked up from reference TRBV18 and TRBJ2-3, is NAGVMQNPRHLVRRRGQEARLRCSPMKGHSHVYWYRQLPEEGLKFMVYLQKENIIDESGMPKERFSAEFPKEGPSILRIQQVVRGDSAAYFCASSIASGSTDTQYFGPGTRLTVL.

This chain joins TRBV5-1 and TRBJ1-3; D possibly corresponds to TRBD1 (5 bases). Germline V gives CDR1 SGHRS, CDR2 YFSETQ. There are 16 residues in the CDR3. Trimming removed 3 bases from V and 0 bases from J, with 13 bases in between. CDR3 nucleotides: TGCGCCAGCAGCTCCTGGGGGTCCTTCTCTGGAAACACCATATATTTT. This translates into CASSSWGSFSGNTIYF.

The chain uses TRBV11-2 and TRBJ2-3, with 9 bases that match TRBD2. V gave up 4 bases and J gave up 3 bases; unmatched junction bases: 5. The CDR3 runs to 15 residues. From germline, CDR1 is SGHAT and CDR2 FQNNGV. As DNA, the CDR3 is TGTGCCAGCAGCTCCTCAGCGGGAGGAACAGATACGCAGTATTTT. The encoded protein is CASSSSAGGTDTQYF.

The chain has TRBV6-5 and TRBJ1-5; no clear D. This CDR3 is 15 amino acids long. Germline-derived CDR1 and CDR2 are MNHEY and SVGAGI. Deletions cut 5 bases from V and 3 bases from J, with 14 bases between. CDR3 loop: CASSPRLKPNQPQHF. The CDR3 DNA reads TGTGCCAGCAGTCCCCGCCTAAAGCCCAATCAGCCCCAGCATTTT.

The CDR3 spells CASSLKYGGLRQPQHF. CDR3 bases: TGTGCCAGCAGTTTAAAGTACGGGGGGCTAAGACAGCCCCAGCATTTT. The chain uses TRBV28 and TRBJ1-5; the D gene is possibly TRBD1 (6 bases). V lost 2 bases and J lost 7, with 18 bases in between. The CDR3 consists of 16 residues. Germline CDR1 MDHEN, CDR2 SYDVKM.

The J gene is TRBJ1-5, the V gene TRBV7-8; 8 positions agree with TRBD1. Trimming at V came to 4 bases and at J to 3 bases, leaving 2 bases not matched to a gene. This CDR3 has 14 residues. CDR1 SGHVS and CDR2 FQNEAQ come from the germline V gene. CDR3 in amino acids: CASSSDRVNQPQHF. Written as DNA, the CDR3 is TGTGCCAGCAGCTCGGACAGGGTCAATCAGCCCCAGCATTTT.

This clone came up once. The chain joins TRBV5-1 to TRBJ1-2; 9 bases agree with TRBD1. Germline V CDR1 and CDR2: SGHRS, YFSETQ. The CDR3 spans 13 residues. With 3 bases clipped from V and 5 bases from J, the junction kept 2 bases outside the gene matches. CDR3 sequence: CASSWDREYGYTF. The CDR3 nucleotides are TGCGCCAGCAGCTGGGACAGGGAATATGGCTACACCTTC. Together with reference TRBV5-1 and TRBJ1-2, the CDR3 gives the full variable domain: KAGVTQTPRYLIKTRGQQVTLSCSPISGHRSVSWYQQTPGQGLQFLFEYFSETQRNKGNFPGRFSGRQFSNSRSEMNVSTLELGDSALYLCASSWDREYGYTFGSGTRLTVV.

This chain links TRBV7-6 with TRBJ1-4; D uncertain. Trimming stripped 3 bases from V and 7 bases from J, with 9 bases between. This CDR3 contains 13 residues. CDR1 and CDR2 (germline): SGHVS, FNYEAQ. The DNA of the CDR3 is TGTGCCAGCAGCTTTACGCCTTTTGAAAAACTGTTTTTT. Its protein product is CASSFTPFEKLFF.

The chain couples TRBV6-6 to TRBJ1-1; D might be TRBD1 (5 bases). The CDR3 contains 15 residues. Germline CDR1 and CDR2: MNHNY and SVGAGI (reference sequence). Trimming cost V 0 bases and J 5 bases, with 13 bases left between them. The CDR3 sequence: CASSYSSRGGTEAFF. The DNA of the CDR3 is TGTGCCAGCAGTTACTCGAGTCGGGGGGGGACTGAAGCTTTCTTT.

The CDR3 spells CASSFYQRGNTGELFF. The CDR3 DNA reads TGTGCCAGCAGTTTTTACCAGCGGGGAAACACCGGGGAGCTGTTTTTT. The chain employs TRBV28 and TRBJ2-2, with 7 bases that match TRBD2. Germline CDR1 MDHEN, CDR2 SYDVKM. V lost 3 bases and J lost 2; bases outside the gene matches: 6. The CDR3 sequence is 16 residues long.

This chain joins TRBV6-5 and TRBJ1-1, with D maybe TRBD1 (6 bases). V lost 2 bases to trimming and J lost 4 bases, with 11 bases between them. Looked up from germline, CDR1 is MNHEY and CDR2 is SVGAGI. The CDR3 runs to 14 residues. CDR3 DNA: TGTGCCAGCAGTTACCGGGGGGCTCTCACTGAAGCTTTCTTT. It translates to CASSYRGALTEAFF.

The gene calls are TRBV28 and TRBJ1-2; D may be TRBD1 (6 bases). Per the germline V gene, CDR1 is MDHEN and CDR2 is SYDVKM. Deletions cut 3 bases from V and 4 bases from J, with 15 bases between. CDR3 length: 15 amino acids. CDR3 DNA: TGTGCCAGCAGTTTTTTGGGGGCGAAAGGCTATGGCTACACCTTC. This translates into CASSFLGAKGYGYTF.

This clone has just one count. This chain links TRBV7-2 with TRBJ2-3; tentatively, D is TRBD2 (6 bases). Germline lookup yields CDR1 SGHTA and CDR2 FQGNSA. CDR3 size: 13 residues. V was trimmed by 1 base and J by 13 bases, leaving 15 bases between them. The CDR3 loop is CASSLGSWAGKYF. As DNA, the CDR3 is TGTGCCAGCAGCTTAGGGTCGTGGGCGGGAAAGTATTTT.

This CDR3 is CASQKGYLNTEAFF. The CDR3 DNA follows: TGTGCCAGTCAAAAGGGCTACTTGAACACTGAAGCTTTCTTT. The V and J genes are TRBV19 and TRBJ1-1; D unclear. Germline V gives CDR1 LNHDA, CDR2 SQIVND (reference sequence). The CDR3 consists of 14 residues. V lost 8 bases to trimming and J lost 0 bases, with 13 bases between them.

This clone was recorded a few times. CDR3 loop: CASSPLGGDQPQHF. CDR3 sequence (DNA): TGTGCCAGCTCACCACTGGGGGGGGATCAGCCCCAGCATTTT. This chain connects TRBV18 to TRBJ1-5, with D perhaps TRBD1 (5 bases). Trimming took off 1 base at V and 5 bases at J, with 9 bases between the two ends. In germline, CDR1 is KGHSH, CDR2 LQKENI. This CDR3 is built from 14 residues.

The J gene is TRBJ2-1, the V gene TRBV19; D possibly corresponds to TRBD2 (6 bases). The CDR3 sequence is 13 residues long. The V end lost 5 bases, the J end lost 13 bases, and 18 bases lay between the germline ends. Per germline, CDR1 LNHDA and CDR2 SQIVND (reference sequence). CDR3 residues: CASSAVGSGLQFF. In DNA form, the CDR3 reads TGTGCCAGTAGTGCCGTGGGGAGCGGACTACAGTTCTTC.

The chain links TRBV9 to TRBJ1-1, with D possibly TRBD1 on 6 matching bases. CDR1 and CDR2 from the germline V gene are SGDLS and YYNGEE. V was cut by 0 bases and J by 3 bases, with 12 bases left in between. This CDR3 spans 15 amino acids. DNA of the CDR3: TGTGCCAGCAGCGTAGCGGGGGGGCGGGACACTGAAGCTTTCTTT. Translated, it gives CASSVAGGRDTEAFF.